This TCR beta chain was sequenced in a study of blood T cell repertoires in COVID-19. TCRdb's copy holds only in-frame clones and misses some; the assay was immunoSEQ multiplex PCR. The sample lists just under 350,000 clones; roughly 90% were seen once. The CDR3 extends over 15 amino acids. CDR1 is MNHNS, CDR2 SASEGT, per germline. V was trimmed by 2 bases and J by 0 bases, leaving 10 bases between them. The origin of this receptor is a woman aged 70-85 years with COVID-19, enrolled during active disease. Material for sequencing was peripheral blood. The V gene is TRBV6-1, the J gene TRBJ2-5; perhaps TRBD1 as D (5 bases). CDR3 sequence: CASSEQGLDQETQYF. The CDR3 region has the DNA TGTGCCAGCAGTGAACAGGGCTTGGACCAAGAGACCCAGTACTTC.